The 20 T cell receptor beta chains below all came from one sample that was sequenced in a study of somatic mutations in cytotoxic T cells in rheumatoid arthritis (dated by TCRdb to about 2017). Library generation was performed with the immunoSEQ multiplex PCR assay. The table was pulled from immuneACCESS by TCRdb, which kept in-frame rearrangements only. Such tables lose some clones; where checked, under half of the loss comes from unresolved V genes, and the rest has no known cause. The sample table lists about 7,000 clones, 75% of them with a count of one. Of the sample, approximately 14% is held by the ten largest clones. Material: CD8+ T cells sorted from blood. The receptors stem from an adult with rheumatoid arthritis.

This chain links TRBV5-6 with TRBJ2-2; unclear D gene. V was clipped by 3 bases and J by 1 base, with 16 bases between them. Looked up from germline, CDR1 is SGHDT and CDR2 is YYEEEE. This CDR3 is 17 amino acids long. The CDR3 bases are TGTGCCAGCAGCTCCCTTTCTGAACGGATGAACACCGGGGAGCTGTTTTTT. The encoded protein is CASSSLSERMNTGELFF.

In this sample, this clone turned up a few times. The chain links TRBV6-6 to TRBJ2-7; 10 bases agree with TRBD2. CDR1 and CDR2 (germline): MNHNY, SVGAGI (reference sequence). With V trimmed by 2 bases and J by 3 bases, 4 bases remained unmatched. This CDR3 has 15 amino acids. The CDR3 protein is CASSYGSGGVYEQYF. The CDR3 nucleotides are TGTGCCAGCAGTTACGGCAGCGGGGGGGTCTACGAGCAGTACTTC.

V gene TRBV6-1 combines with J gene TRBJ2-3; D call uncertain. Trimming removed 2 bases at V and 4 bases at J, with 13 bases between. The CDR3 spans 15 residues. Germline CDR1 is MNHNS and CDR2 is SASEGT. The CDR3 DNA reads as TGTGCCAGCAGTGAAAACCATCTAGGTCCAGATACGCAGTATTTT. This codes for CASSENHLGPDTQYF.

The chain recombines TRBV4-2 with TRBJ2-1; TRBD2 matches at 12 bases. This CDR3 spans 16 amino acids. Germline V CDR1 and CDR2: LGHNA, YNFKEQ. J lost 3 bases, V lost 1 base, and 1 base had no gene match. DNA for the CDR3: TGTGCCAGCAGCCAAGGACTAGCGGGGGACTACAATGAGCAGTTCTTC. This sequence encodes CASSQGLAGDYNEQFF.

This clone was counted a few times. This sequence joins TRBV4-3 and TRBJ2-1, with TRBD2 matching 9 bases. Germline assignment: CDR1 LGHNA and CDR2 YSLEER. Losses at the gene ends were 5 bases for V and 4 bases for J; bases not matched to a gene: 6. The CDR3 contains 15 residues. For the CDR3, the DNA is TGCGCCAGCAGCGCACGACTAGCGGAGTACAATGAGCAGTTCTTC. Protein: CASSARLAEYNEQFF.

The chain recombines TRBV28 with TRBJ2-7; 7 nucleotides match TRBD1. The CDR3 length is 15 residues. Trimming cost V 6 bases and J 0 bases; bases outside gene matches: 8. Germline CDR1 and CDR2: MDHEN and SYDVKM. Written as DNA, the CDR3 is TGTGCCAGCAGCCCCGGGACAGCGAGCTCCTACGAGCAGTACTTC. Protein product: CASSPGTASSYEQYF.

This chain connects TRBV2 to TRBJ2-3; 7 nucleotides match TRBD2. The CDR3 is made up of 15 amino acids. J was trimmed by 5 bases and V by 2 bases; bases with no gene match: 7. Germline values: CDR1 SNHLY, CDR2 FYNNEI. CDR3 sequence (DNA): TGTGCCAGCAGTGAATTAAGAGGGGAGGGAGATACGCAGTATTTT. This encodes CASSELRGEGDTQYF.

The chain employs TRBV5-1 and TRBJ1-2; D gene ambiguous. CDR3 length: 19 residues. Trimming shortened V by 0 bases and J by 0 bases, and 21 bases separated the two germline ends. Germline V gene data show CDR1 as SGHRS and CDR2 as YFSETQ. The CDR3 coding sequence is TGCGCCAGCAGCTTGGTTATAGGACTCAGTATTCCTTCTAACTATGGCTACACCTTC. Residues: CASSLVIGLSIPSNYGYTF.

CDR3 sequence: CAWSVGQGHYGYTF. CDR3 DNA: TGTGCCTGGAGTGTAGGGCAGGGCCACTATGGCTACACCTTC. V gene TRBV30 combines with J gene TRBJ1-2; D possibly corresponds to TRBD1 (5 bases). Germline loops: CDR1 GTSNPN, CDR2 SVGIG (reference sequence). The CDR3 totals 14 residues. Trimming shortened V by 0 bases and J by 3 bases, and 11 bases separated the two germline ends.

V gene TRBV6-1 combines with J gene TRBJ2-3, with 8 bases fitting TRBD2. Germline CDR1 reads MNHNS; CDR2 reads SASEGT. J gave up 3 bases and V 1 base, and 3 bases lay outside the gene matches. CDR3 length: 15 amino acids. The DNA for the CDR3 is TGTGCCAGCAGTGAAGTGACTAGCGTGACAGATACGCAGTATTTT. It translates to CASSEVTSVTDTQYF.

This chain uses TRBV7-2 with TRBJ2-3; 9 bases are a match to TRBD2. The CDR3 has 15 amino acids. Germline V gene lookup returns CDR1 SGHTA and CDR2 FQGNSA. V lost 5 bases and J lost 5; bases outside the gene matches: 8. The CDR3 bases are TGTGCCAGCAGCCCCGGGACTAGCTGGGGAGATACGCAGTATTTT. Amino acids: CASSPGTSWGDTQYF.

The gene calls are TRBV9 and TRBJ2-7, with 7 nucleotides matching TRBD1. From germline, CDR1 is SGDLS and CDR2 YYNGEE. The CDR3 spans 15 residues. Germline trimming cut 0 bases from V and 2 bases from J; bases unmatched to any gene: 5. CDR3 sequence (DNA): TGTGCCAGCAGCGTAGACGCCGGGACAGCCTACGAGCAGTACTTC. It yields the protein CASSVDAGTAYEQYF.

J is TRBJ1-2 and V is TRBV4-1; D uncertain. The ends were cut back, 5 bases at V and 7 bases at J, with 17 bases in the middle. CDR3 length equals 14 residues. The V gene's germline CDR1 is MGHRA and CDR2 YSYEKL. As DNA, the CDR3 is TGCGCCAGCAGCGCCCTTGGACGGGGTGGTGGCTACACCTTC. It specifies CASSALGRGGGYTF.

This clone has a handful of counts. This sequence joins TRBV7-2 and TRBJ2-1, with no clear D. The CDR3 spans 11 residues. The germline V and J ends were trimmed by 6 bases and 3 bases, with 3 bases remaining between them. The germline CDR1 and CDR2 sequences are SGHTA and FQGNSA. As DNA, the CDR3 is TGTGCCAGCAGAGTCTACAATGAGCAGTTCTTC. Translating it yields CASRVYNEQFF. The full variable domain, its missing parts supplied by reference TRBV7-2 and TRBJ2-1, is GAGVSQSPSNKVTEKGKDVELRCDPISGHTALYWYRQSLGQGLEFLIYFQGNSAPDKSGLPSDRFSAERTGGSVSTLTIQRTQQEDSAVYLCASRVYNEQFFGPGTRLTVL.

This sequence joins TRBV7-3 and TRBJ1-2; the match to TRBD1 covers 8 bases. Germline loops: CDR1 SGHTA, CDR2 FQGTGA. After removal of 5 bases from V and 4 bases from J, the junction contained 3 bases not matched to a gene. The CDR3 has 13 residues. CDR3 bases: TGTGCCAGCAGCCATGACAGGGGCTATGGCTACACCTTC. This gives the protein CASSHDRGYGYTF.

The chain uses TRBV9 and TRBJ2-2; 9 positions match TRBD2. Germline loops: CDR1 SGDLS, CDR2 YYNGEE. V lost 2 bases and J lost 1; bases outside the gene matches: 3. This CDR3 has 16 amino acids. CDR3 region: CASSVAGGENTGELFF. The CDR3 DNA reads as TGTGCCAGCAGCGTGGCGGGGGGGGAGAACACCGGGGAGCTGTTTTTT.

The J gene is TRBJ2-1, the V gene TRBV7-6, with D possibly matching TRBD2 (5 bases). Germline V gives CDR1 SGHVS, CDR2 FNYEAQ. The CDR3 spans 13 residues. Trimming cost V 3 bases and J 4 bases, with 7 bases left between them. CDR3 sequence: CASSFSGYNEQFF. The CDR3 DNA sequence: TGTGCCAGCAGCTTCTCGGGGTACAATGAGCAGTTCTTC.

The DNA for the CDR3 is TGTGCCACCAGCAGCCTTGGCGGGGGGCGTACGGAGACCCAGTACTTC. Amino acids: CATSSLGGGRTETQYF. The chain employs TRBV15 and TRBJ2-5; 8 nucleotides line up with TRBD2. This CDR3 spans 16 amino acids. Germline CDR1 is LNHNV and CDR2 is YYDKDF (reference sequence). The J segment lost 5 bases and the V segment lost 3 bases, leaving 11 bases of the junction unmatched.

This sequence joins TRBV5-1 and TRBJ2-7; D ambiguous. The germline V gene has CDR1 SGHRS and CDR2 YFSETQ. The CDR3 has 15 residues. The V and J ends lost 1 base and 4 bases respectively, with 15 bases between them. As DNA, the CDR3 is TGCGCCAGCAGCTTGTTAGGCGACCCCGAATACGAGCAGTACTTC. Translation gives CASSLLGDPEYEQYF.

This chain links TRBV13 with TRBJ2-3; TRBD1 matches at 7 bases. This CDR3 spans 16 amino acids. Germline values: CDR1 PRHDT, CDR2 FYEKMQ (reference sequence). V gave up 2 bases and J gave up 3 bases; unmatched junction bases: 8. CDR3 DNA: TGTGCCAGCAGCTTAAGAGAGCACAGGGGTACAGATACGCAGTATTTT. Protein sequence: CASSLREHRGTDTQYF.